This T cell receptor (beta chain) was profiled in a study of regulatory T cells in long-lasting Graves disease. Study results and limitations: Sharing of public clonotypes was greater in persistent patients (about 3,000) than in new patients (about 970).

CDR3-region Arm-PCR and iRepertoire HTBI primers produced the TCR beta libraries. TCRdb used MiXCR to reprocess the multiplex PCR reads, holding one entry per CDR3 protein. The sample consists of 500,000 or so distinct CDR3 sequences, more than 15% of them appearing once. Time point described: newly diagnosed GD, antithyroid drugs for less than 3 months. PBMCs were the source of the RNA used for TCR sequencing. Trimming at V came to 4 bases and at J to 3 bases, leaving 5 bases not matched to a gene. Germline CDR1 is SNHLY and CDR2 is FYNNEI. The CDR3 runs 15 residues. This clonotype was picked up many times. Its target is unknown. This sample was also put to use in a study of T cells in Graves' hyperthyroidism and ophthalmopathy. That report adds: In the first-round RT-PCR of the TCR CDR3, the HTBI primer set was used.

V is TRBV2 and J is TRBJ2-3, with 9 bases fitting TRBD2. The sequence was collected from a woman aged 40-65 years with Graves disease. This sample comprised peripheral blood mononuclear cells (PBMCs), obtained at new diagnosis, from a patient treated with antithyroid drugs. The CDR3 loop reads CASSAQRGATDTQYF. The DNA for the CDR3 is TGTGCCAGCAGTGCGCAGCGGGGGGCAACAGATACGCAGTATTTT.